This TCR beta chain came from a study of T-cell reconstitution after alpha-beta-depleted transplantation in children. Study-wide results and caveats: The high TCRbeta diversity at day 60 in some patients came from surviving recipient T cells and thymic progenitors. It was reported that alpha-beta T cells came from several hundred expanded graft clones (about two months after transplant). Newly produced T cells mostly provided counts and TCRbeta diversity after one year, as hyperexpanded clones declined.

Using unique molecular identifiers, the investigators prepared the TCRbeta library. TCRdb re-called the PCR reads through MiXCR, storing one row per CDR3 protein. Seen here are fewer than 700,000 distinct CDR3 sequences, 10% to 15% observed once, and the top ten hold about 2%. As for this clonotype: What it recognizes is unknown.

The V end lost 7 bases, the J end lost 4 bases, and 25 bases lay between the germline ends. The CDR3 is 17 amino acids. The sequence was obtained from a male patient younger than 18 who had a stem cell transplant for acute myeloid leukemia, so the T cells may come from the graft donor. The source material was PBMCs, mostly from graft donor cells, sampled 360 days after TCRalphabeta/CD19-depleted stem cell transplant. This chain joins TRBV12-3 or TRBV12-4 and TRBJ1-2; a possible D gene is TRBD1 (5 bases). CDR3 nucleotide sequence: TGTGCCAGCACATTCTTTTTACAGGAAACCGGGGGCTATGGCTACACCTTC. Translating gives CASTFFLQETGGYGYTF.